Listed here are 29 T cell receptor beta chains from one sample, sequenced in a study of control samples from healthy donors and cancer patients. Sequenced by immunoSEQ multiplex PCR; TCRdb stores in-frame clones only, minus some. The sample holds fewer than 90,000 clones; around 90% are singletons and the top ten take 1.5% to 2%. What was sequenced was PBMCs. The receptors here all came from a woman aged 55-75 years with head and neck cancer.

CDR3 residues: CASSPRTAIRSGNTIYF. The CDR3 DNA reads TGTGCCAGCAGTCCGCGGACAGCGATTCGCTCTGGAAACACCATATATTTT. The J gene is TRBJ1-3, the V gene TRBV28, with D perhaps matching TRBD1 (6 bases). There are 17 residues in the CDR3. Germline V gene lookup returns CDR1 MDHEN and CDR2 SYDVKM. Trimming stripped 5 bases from V and 0 bases from J, with 17 bases between. The full variable domain, in which reference TRBV28 and TRBJ1-3 provide the parts outside the CDR3, is DVKVTQSSRYLVKRTGEKVFLECVQDMDHENMFWYRQDPGLGLRLIYFSYDVKMKEKGDIPEGYSVSREKKERFSLILESASTNQTSMYLCASSPRTAIRSGNTIYFGEGSWLTVV.

As concerns this clone: The same CDR3 can be traced to other DNA sequences in this sample. The rearrangement links TRBV6-1 to TRBJ1-1; the D gene is possibly TRBD1 (5 bases). There are 13 residues in the CDR3. The germline V and J ends were trimmed by 2 bases and 4 bases, with 8 bases remaining between them. Germline-derived CDR1 and CDR2 are MNHNS and SASEGT. The CDR3 sequence: CASSEQGVTEAFF. The DNA of the CDR3 is TGTGCCAGCAGTGAACAGGGAGTCACTGAAGCTTTCTTT.

This clone was counted only a few times. V and J are TRBV11-2 and TRBJ1-1; D gene ambiguous. The CDR3 totals 12 residues. The germline V and J ends were trimmed by 8 bases and 4 bases, with 11 bases remaining between them. Germline V gene data show CDR1 as SGHAT and CDR2 as FQNNGV. CDR3 DNA sequence: TGTGCCAGCGCAAGGTGGATCACTGAAGCTTTCTTT. It codes for CASARWITEAFF.

The chain joins TRBV4-1 to TRBJ2-4; 8 bases match TRBD1. V lost 0 bases, J lost 2 bases, and 12 bases stayed unmatched. The germline V gene has CDR1 MGHRA and CDR2 YSYEKL. This CDR3 contains 19 residues. CDR3 region: CASSQDRARQGASKNIQYF. CDR3 bases: TGCGCCAGCAGCCAAGATCGCGCGAGGCAGGGGGCGTCCAAAAACATTCAGTACTTC.

The chain is built from TRBV13 and TRBJ2-7; TRBD1 matches 7 bases. This CDR3 is built from 14 residues. The V gene's germline CDR1 is PRHDT and CDR2 FYEKMQ (reference sequence). Trimming removed 4 bases from V and 3 bases from J; junction bases left unmatched: 6. In DNA form, the CDR3 reads TGTGCCAGCAGCTCAACTACAGGGGACTACGAGCAGTACTTC. It translates to CASSSTTGDYEQYF.

The chain is built from TRBV7-9 and TRBJ1-2; unclear D gene. The V end was cut by 2 bases, the J end by 0 bases, with 13 bases between. This CDR3 region has 16 residues. From germline, CDR1 is SEHNR and CDR2 FQNEAQ (reference sequence). The CDR3 coding sequence is TGTGCCAGCAGCTTAACTGAGGGCCCCTCTAACTATGGCTACACCTTC. This codes for CASSLTEGPSNYGYTF. Full variable domain (rest looked up from reference TRBV7-9 and TRBJ1-2): DTGVSQNPRHKITKRGQNVTFRCDPISEHNRLYWYRQTLGQGPEFLTYFQNEAQLEKSRLLSDRFSAERPKGSFSTLEIQRTEQGDSAMYLCASSLTEGPSNYGYTFGSGTRLTVV.

The chain employs TRBV28 and TRBJ2-7, with 7 bases matching TRBD2. J was trimmed by 0 bases and V by 8 bases; bases with no gene match: 4. This CDR3 is built from 13 residues. The germline gives CDR1 MDHEN, CDR2 SYDVKM. The CDR3 nucleotides are TGTGCCAGCTTAGCGGGTTTCTCCTACGAGCAGTACTTC. The encoded protein is CASLAGFSYEQYF.

The rearrangement uses TRBV19 and TRBJ1-5; D uncertain. The germline V gene encodes CDR1 LNHDA and CDR2 SQIVND (reference sequence). Trimming removed 3 bases at V and 2 bases at J, with 14 bases between. The CDR3 spans 16 residues. The CDR3 DNA sequence: TGTGCCAGTAGTATCATTATTGGTTTACGCAATCAGCCCCAGCATTTT. Its protein is CASSIIIGLRNQPQHF.

This clone was seen only a few times. CDR3 in amino acids: CASSSYSRSEQFF. Here the CDR3 DNA reads TGTGCCAGCAGCTCCTACTCCCGCAGTGAGCAGTTCTTC. V and J are TRBV7-6 and TRBJ2-1; D gene uncertain. This CDR3 is built from 13 residues. Trimming removed 4 bases at V and 9 bases at J, with 13 bases between. From germline, CDR1 is SGHVS and CDR2 FNYEAQ.

The chain carries TRBV18 and TRBJ1-2, with D uncertain. This CDR3 has 14 amino acids. Trimming removed 2 bases at V and 2 bases at J, with 9 bases between. Germline CDR1 KGHSH, CDR2 LQKENI. The CDR3 DNA reads TGTGCCAGCTCACCAGGAAGGGCAAACTATGGCTACACCTTC. Its translation: CASSPGRANYGYTF. Looking up the rest from reference TRBV18 and TRBJ1-2 gives the full variable domain: NAGVMQNPRHLVRRRGQEARLRCSPMKGHSHVYWYRQLPEEGLKFMVYLQKENIIDESGMPKERFSAEFPKEGPSILRIQQVVRGDSAAYFCASSPGRANYGYTFGSGTRLTVV.

The chain combines TRBV5-1 with TRBJ1-1, with a tentative D call TRBD1 (6 bases). Per the germline V gene, CDR1 is SGHRS and CDR2 is YFSETQ. The CDR3 spans 15 residues. V lost 3 bases to trimming and J lost 1 base, with 13 bases between them. The CDR3 spells CASSWDFRGNTEAFF. CDR3 bases: TGCGCCAGCAGCTGGGACTTCAGGGGGAACACTGAAGCTTTCTTT.

The chain is built from TRBV12-5 and TRBJ2-7; TRBD2 agrees at 13 bases. The germline gives CDR1 LGHNT, CDR2 FRNRAP. V lost 7 bases and J lost 5; bases outside the gene matches: 11. The CDR3 sequence is 16 residues long. CDR3 in amino acids: CASASGLAGAFHEQYF. The CDR3 DNA is TGTGCTAGTGCCTCCGGACTAGCGGGAGCTTTTCACGAGCAGTACTTC.

This sequence joins TRBV18 and TRBJ1-5; 10 bases agree with TRBD1. Germline CDR1 reads KGHSH; CDR2 reads LQKENI. The CDR3 spans 17 residues. Losses at the gene ends were 0 bases for V and 5 bases for J; bases not matched to a gene: 7. DNA for the CDR3: TGTGCCAGCTCACCACCGTGGAAAGGGACAGGGGATCAGCCCCAGCATTTT. Its protein product is CASSPPWKGTGDQPQHF.

V is TRBV24-1 and J is TRBJ2-7; tentative D call: TRBD2 (6 bases). The CDR3 spans 15 residues. Trimming removed 9 bases from V and 2 bases from J, with 19 bases in between. Germline CDR1 KGHDR, CDR2 SFDVKD. CDR3 sequence: CATGTLPSGAYEQYF. The DNA of the CDR3 is TGTGCCACCGGCACTTTACCATCGGGGGCCTACGAGCAGTACTTC.

The chain couples TRBV5-1 to TRBJ1-1; D remains ambiguous. CDR3 length equals 14 residues. From germline, CDR1 is SGHRS and CDR2 YFSETQ. Deletions cut 7 bases from V and 7 bases from J, with 20 bases between. CDR3: CASSKSNMGGEAFF. CDR3 DNA: TGCGCCAGCTCGAAAAGTAACATGGGCGGTGAAGCTTTCTTT.

The rearrangement uses TRBV19 and TRBJ2-2; TRBD2 matches 7 bases. The V gene end was trimmed by 3 bases and the J gene end by 6 bases; junction bases not matched to a gene: 10. This CDR3 has 16 amino acids. CDR1 and CDR2 (germline): LNHDA, SQIVND (reference sequence). The DNA for the CDR3 is TGTGCCAGTAGTATTGGGTTAAGACTAGCCCCCGGGGAGCTGTTTTTT. Translating it yields CASSIGLRLAPGELFF. The complete variable domain, with remaining parts taken from reference TRBV19 and TRBJ2-2, reads DGGITQSPKYLFRKEGQNVTLSCEQNLNHDAMYWYRQDPGQGLRLIYYSQIVNDFQKGDIAEGYSVSREKKESFPLTVTSAQKNPTAFYLCASSIGLRLAPGELFFGEGSRLTVL.

This clone has only a few counts. The V call is TRBV11-1, the J call TRBJ2-3; TRBD2 matches at 12 bases. J was trimmed by 2 bases and V by 4 bases; bases with no gene match: 4. The length of the CDR3 is 16 residues. Germline CDR1 reads SGHAT; CDR2 reads FQDESV (reference sequence). The CDR3 sequence: CASSSLAGGNTDTQYF. In DNA, the CDR3 is TGTGCCAGCAGCTCCCTAGCGGGAGGGAACACAGATACGCAGTATTTT.

The chain is built from TRBV18 and TRBJ1-4; 10 nucleotides align to TRBD1. Looked up from germline, CDR1 is KGHSH and CDR2 is LQKENI. CDR3 length: 14 residues. J lost 6 bases, V lost 3 bases, and 1 base had no gene match. DNA of the CDR3: TGTGCCAGCTCACCCGGGACAGGGGATGAAAAACTGTTTTTT. It specifies CASSPGTGDEKLFF.

The chain links TRBV7-2 to TRBJ1-1; 9 bases map to TRBD1. V was clipped by 3 bases and J by 4 bases; unmatched bases: 9. The CDR3 totals 16 residues. Per germline, CDR1 SGHTA and CDR2 FQGNSA. CDR3 amino acids: CASSFLDRGVFTEAFF. The CDR3 DNA follows: TGTGCCAGCAGCTTTCTGGACAGGGGTGTGTTCACTGAAGCTTTCTTT.

This clone appeared a single time. The chain couples TRBV7-9 to TRBJ2-4; possibly TRBD1 for D (5 bases). The CDR3 extends over 14 amino acids. Germline assignment: CDR1 SEHNR and CDR2 FQNEAQ (reference sequence). Trimming removed 6 bases from V and 0 bases from J, with 9 bases in between. CDR3 DNA sequence: TGTGCCAGCAGTCTAGGGGAAGCCAAAAACATTCAGTACTTC. It specifies CASSLGEAKNIQYF. The complete variable domain, with remaining parts taken from reference TRBV7-9 and TRBJ2-4, reads DTGVSQNPRHKITKRGQNVTFRCDPISEHNRLYWYRQTLGQGPEFLTYFQNEAQLEKSRLLSDRFSAERPKGSFSTLEIQRTEQGDSAMYLCASSLGEAKNIQYFGAGTRLSVL.

The V call is TRBV5-1, the J call TRBJ1-3; D uncertain. V lost 4 bases to trimming and J lost 3 bases, with 14 bases between them. Germline V gene data show CDR1 as SGHRS and CDR2 as YFSETQ. The CDR3 consists of 15 residues. In nucleotides, the CDR3 is TGCGCCAGCAGCATCGAGGCGTCGGATGGAAACACCATATATTTT. Its translation: CASSIEASDGNTIYF.

The V gene is TRBV7-8, the J gene TRBJ2-7, with 7 nucleotides matching TRBD2. Trimming took 8 bases from V and 3 from J; bases not matched to a gene: 7. The germline V gene encodes CDR1 SGHVS and CDR2 FQNEAQ. CDR3 length equals 13 residues. This chain's CDR3 is CASSRGVLYEQYF. The DNA for the CDR3 is TGTGCCAGCTCACGGGGGGTGCTCTACGAGCAGTACTTC. The whole variable domain, filled in from reference TRBV7-8 and TRBJ2-7, reads GAGVSQSPRYKVAKRGQDVALRCDPISGHVSLFWYQQALGQGPEFLTYFQNEAQLDKSGLPSDRFFAERPEGSVSTLKIQRTQQEDSAVYLCASSRGVLYEQYFGPGTRLTVT.

The rearrangement uses TRBV5-1 and TRBJ2-1; 13 bases align to TRBD2. The germline V gene encodes CDR1 SGHRS and CDR2 YFSETQ. Unmatched junction bases numbered 13, after V lost 8 bases and J lost 8 bases. This CDR3 is 16 amino acids long. CDR3 DNA sequence: TGCGCCAGTCGGACTAGCGGGGGCTTTCGTGGAGATGAGCAGTTCTTC. Its translation: CASRTSGGFRGDEQFF.

The chain has TRBV6-1 and TRBJ2-5; D possibly corresponds to TRBD1 (6 bases). Germline V gives CDR1 MNHNS, CDR2 SASEGT. The V gene lost 0 bases and the J gene lost 5 bases, with 7 bases spanning the gap. The CDR3 runs to 13 residues. The CDR3 bases are TGTGCCAGCAGTGAAGCGAGGGGGGAGACCCAGTACTTC. This translates into CASSEARGETQYF.

This clone was observed a handful of times. The junction departs from germline at one end; a sequencing error may be responsible. V usage is TRBV30 and J usage is TRBJ2-3; 13 positions agree with TRBD2. CDR3 length equals 13 residues. Germline CDR1 and CDR2: GTSNPN and SVGIG (reference sequence). CDR3 sequence: CAWSSPLAGGLHF. DNA for the CDR3: TGTGCCTGGAGTTCCCCACTAGCGGGAGGGCTCCATTTT.

J is TRBJ2-7 and V is TRBV2; unclear D gene. Germline V lookup: CDR1 SNHLY, CDR2 FYNNEI. The CDR3 has 12 residues. Trimming left V 0 bases short and J 3 bases short, with 3 bases between. CDR3 region: CASSEAYYEQYF. CDR3 DNA: TGTGCCAGCAGTGAAGCCTACTACGAGCAGTACTTC.

The V and J genes are TRBV7-2 and TRBJ2-6, with no clear D. Germline V CDR1 and CDR2: SGHTA, FQGNSA. There are 18 residues in the CDR3. V lost 2 bases to trimming and J lost 4 bases, with 18 bases between them. CDR3: CASSLSGPYLSGANVLTF. CDR3 coding DNA: TGTGCCAGCAGCTTATCAGGACCTTACCTGTCGGGGGCCAACGTCCTGACTTTC. Combining the CDR3 with reference TRBV7-2 and TRBJ2-6 gives the whole variable domain GAGVSQSPSNKVTEKGKDVELRCDPISGHTALYWYRQSLGQGLEFLIYFQGNSAPDKSGLPSDRFSAERTGGSVSTLTIQRTQQEDSAVYLCASSLSGPYLSGANVLTFGAGSRLTVL.

The chain links TRBV19 to TRBJ2-2; D is ambiguous. The germline V gene has CDR1 LNHDA and CDR2 SQIVND (reference sequence). This CDR3 is 15 amino acids long. V lost 3 bases and J lost 0, with 8 bases in between. CDR3 DNA sequence: TGTGCCAGTAGTATTATGTCAGCGAACACCGGGGAGCTGTTTTTT. Protein sequence: CASSIMSANTGELFF.

A few counts support this clone. CDR3 in amino acids: CASSPDGTDTQYF. The CDR3 DNA reads TGTGCCAGCTCACCTGACGGCACAGATACGCAGTATTTT. The V and J genes are TRBV18 and TRBJ2-3; D remains ambiguous. Between the trimmed V and J ends, which lost 3 bases and 1 base, there was a span of 5 bases. Looked up from germline, CDR1 is KGHSH and CDR2 is LQKENI. The CDR3 consists of 13 residues.